This T cell receptor beta chain originates from a study of CD8+CD57+ T cells in acquired aplastic anemia. Overall study findings and caveats: Approximately 28 CD8+ CDR3 sequences were shared between patients and controls.

Flow cytometry had shown expanded CD8+CD57+ cells in the patients chosen for sequencing. Comments on this clonotype: The antigen is not known. Germline and junction disagree at one end, which may indicate a read error.

Germline V gives CDR1 SGHVS, CDR2 FNYEAQ. The CDR3 spans 14 residues. The template for TCR beta VDJ and CDR3 sequence profiling was genomic DNA. TCRdb itself ran the reads through MiXCR, one entry per CDR3 protein. This sample has more than 250,000 distinct CDR3 sequences, with approximately 80% found just once. The sequence was collected from a human donor with aplastic anemia. V usage is TRBV7-6 and J usage is TRBJ2-3; D is possibly TRBD1 (5 bases). The sequenced sample was sorted CD4+, CD8+, or CD8+CD57+ T cells (not recorded which) from PBMCs. The DNA for the CDR3 is TGTGCCAGCAGCCAAATCGACAGTGCGGTTGCCGGCTACTTT. Its protein product is CASSQIDSAVAGYF.